This TCR beta chain is from a study of blood T cells in healthy people across ages (dated by TCRdb to the mid-2010s). In the study overall: In model experiments, template switching captured roughly one uniquely barcoded TCR beta cDNA molecule for every two T cells. To track age-related changes in TCR beta repertoire diversity, the study relied on deep sequencing normalized with unique cDNA molecular identifiers. Four age groups were formed from the donors: young (average roughly 16 years), middle-aged (approximately 40), aged (roughly 58) and long-lived (around 82). Two additional independent replicas of 1 million unique cDNA reads from the same blood draw were analyzed for two donors (one aged 18 to 30 and one aged 80 or older). Summary of the overall study and its limitations: Observed TCR beta diversity per million T cells fell roughly linearly with age, and a significant reduction was already apparent by age approximately 41. Estimates of total diversity based on one million sequenced T cells were considered lower bounds and underestimates. A strong correlation was found between observed TCR beta diversity and the percentage of naive T cells measured by flow cytometry. Conclusive comparison of naive and antigen-experienced compartments was prevented by the profiling of bulk unsorted PBMCs. Compared with the aged group, more naive CD4+ T cells, fewer expanded clones and increased TCR diversity were shown by the long-lived group, suggesting age selection. The CMV infection status of donors was not known, potentially confounding age-related changes in expanded clonotypes.

Libraries were made using 5' RACE. The instrument given in TCRdb is Illumina HiSeq 2500. A second PCR of about 7 to 12 cycles was run with a J-beta primer mix and a sample-barcoded 5' primer. Each TCR beta cDNA molecule received a unique molecular identifier from a template-switch 5' adaptor carrying 12 random nucleotides. Each sample yielded at least 3 million CDR3-containing paired-end reads. All of the RNA was converted into first-strand cDNA using the Mint cDNA synthesis kit, with a TRBC-specific oligonucleotide serving as the primer. Following uracil-DNA glycosylase treatment, a first 18-cycle PCR with universal primers M1SS and BC2_uni_R was performed on all cDNA. The source study handled its data this way. Each sample was normalized by randomly selecting 1 million high-quality reads, each carrying a distinct molecular identifier. Instead of being binned into consensus sequences, reads with shared molecular identifiers were discarded. MiTCR, set to a Q25 quality threshold and the strictest error-elimination algorithm, was used for CDR3 identification, clonotype clustering and error correction. A nonparametric unseen species model using Euler transformation provided a lower-bound estimate of total TCR beta diversity. TCRdb reprocessing: public reads trimmed at Q25 with fastp, clones called with MiXCR, in-frame beta chains kept. Rows with one shared CDR3 protein collapse into an entry with the most common genes and DNA. What appears here as the V and J calls and clone size reflects TCRdb's work, not the paper's. In all, the sample holds approximately 780,000 distinct CDR3 sequences, and roughly 26% of those were seen once. The ten biggest clones cover roughly 3.1% of the sample.

The donors were roughly 39 Caucasian individuals from Russia, aged roughly 6 to 90 years, who were systemically healthy. Around 9.8 milliliters of peripheral blood were collected from each donor into EDTA-treated Vacutainer tubes. Ficoll-Paque density-gradient centrifugation was used to isolate PBMCs, with at least 6 million per sample. Trizol reagent was used to extract total RNA from the PBMCs, yielding at least 6 micrograms per sample. For every donor, flow cytometry on a PBMC aliquot measured the percentage of naive CD45RAhigh/CD27high T cells. Concerning this clonotype itself: The antigen it binds to is not known. Per-nucleotide qualities are absent, and no much larger clonotype sits a single base away.

From the cysteine through the phenylalanine, the CDR3 covers 16 amino acids. The DNA shown is the 48-base CDR3, in frame from base 1. Relative to germline, V is 4 bases shorter and J is 1 base shorter, with 16 bases between their ends. The germline V gene encodes CDR1 SGDLS and CDR2 YYNGEE. A further study also used this sample, focusing on T cells of mothers and their children. From the second report: Donors were nine systemically healthy Caucasian individuals: three mothers and their six children. cDNA synthesis consumed the entire amount of extracted RNA, loaded at approximately 1.6 ug RNA in each 15 ul reaction. Sample barcodes and 2-4 random nucleotides were added via the M1S primer in the second PCR. More than 8 million TCR beta CDR3 reads were obtained from each mother, and roughly 3 million reads were obtained from each child. In both related and unrelated pairs, thymic selection shapes the output of TCR recombination in a similar way, with inherited differences having only a minor effect. Normalized repertoire overlap in related mother-child pairs was always slightly higher than in unrelated mother-child pairs, but the difference was never significant. With a sensitivity of roughly 93 clones per million clonotypes, no persistent microchimeric T cell clones were detected. To look for features that set related mother-child pairs apart from unrelated individuals, the researchers ran deep NGS to compare the TCR beta repertoires of mothers and children. The mean age was about 37 +/- 4 years for the mothers and approximately 11 +/- 4 years for the children. After adapter ligation was performed with NEBNext reagents, the libraries were sequenced on an Illumina HiSeq 2000 with 100+100 nt paired-end reads. Mother and child libraries were prepared a month apart and sequenced in separate runs to prevent cross-contamination. Between roughly 450,000 and 2,200,000 distinct TCR beta clonotypes were identified per donor. Naive TCR beta clonotypes were estimated from low-frequency clonotypes matched to each donor's FACS-determined naive share, without sorting.

Sequenced sample: blood. This TCR derives from a boy younger than 18 in good health. The V gene is TRBV9 and the J gene is TRBJ2-3; the D call is tentative, TRBD1 or TRBD2, as each matches 6 bases. The CDR3 sequence is CASSFHPEGGTDTQYF. The DNA is TGTGCCAGCAGCTTCCATCCGGAGGGGGGCACAGATACGCAGTATTTT.